The 10 T cell receptor beta chains in this list originate from one sample, sequenced in a study of T cells in Graves' hyperthyroidism and ophthalmopathy. The CDR3 regions of TCR beta were amplified from RNA transcripts. Researchers ran a first-round RT-PCR on the TCR CDR3 using the HTBI primer set. TCRdb re-called the multiplex PCR reads through MiXCR, storing one row per CDR3 protein. The table records 550,000 to 600,000 distinct CDR3 sequences, approximately 15% of them present only once. Sample: blood. Receptor source: a woman between 18 and 30 years old with Graves' ophthalmopathy.

This chain joins TRBV7-9 and TRBJ2-1, with D perhaps assigned TRBD1 or TRBD2 (5 bases each). Trimming stripped 5 bases from V and 8 bases from J, with 13 bases between. The CDR3 contains 13 residues. In germline, CDR1 is SEHNR, CDR2 FQNEAQ (reference sequence). The CDR3 loop is CASSPAGGHEQFF. CDR3 nucleotides: TGTGCCAGCAGCCCCGCTGGGGGTCATGAGCAGTTCTTC.

This clonotype occurred a few times. The CDR3 nucleotides read TGTGCCAGCAGCCACCGACCCGGGTTGGGGGTTATTAATGAGCAGTTCTTC. Protein sequence: CASSHRPGLGVINEQFF. The rearrangement links TRBV13 to TRBJ2-1; either TRBD1 or TRBD2 may fit D (5 bases each). Deletions cut 5 bases from V and 7 bases from J, with 24 bases between. Germline V gene data show CDR1 as PRHDT and CDR2 as FYEKMQ (reference sequence). The length of the CDR3 is 17 residues.

This clonotype was counted a few times. This chain joins TRBV7-9 and TRBJ1-5; D is uncertain. Germline V gene sequence: CDR1 SEHNR, CDR2 FQNEAQ (reference sequence). V shed 5 bases and J shed 0 bases, with 14 bases lying between them. The CDR3 runs 16 residues. The CDR3 DNA sequence: TGTGCCAGCAGCCCTTCGTCCCTTCTTAGCAATCAGCCCCAGCATTTT. Translation gives CASSPSSLLSNQPQHF.

This clonotype was picked up many times. The chain links TRBV20-1 to TRBJ2-1, with TRBD2 identical over 9 bases. Germline-derived CDR1 and CDR2 are DFQATT and SNEGSKA (reference sequence). The CDR3 is 17 residues long. Trimming removed 1 base from V and 2 bases from J; junction bases left unmatched: 9. This chain's CDR3 is CSARGTTSGKAYNEQFF. In nucleotides, the CDR3 is TGCAGTGCTAGAGGTACGACTAGCGGAAAGGCCTACAATGAGCAGTTCTTC.

The table lists this clonotype with many counts. This sequence joins TRBV12-3 or TRBV12-4 and TRBJ2-7; D is unresolved. V shed 5 bases and J shed 0 bases, with 8 bases lying between them. This CDR3 region has 13 residues. The CDR3 loop is CASSPDGSYEQYF. The CDR3 coding sequence is TGTGCCAGCAGTCCCGATGGCTCCTACGAGCAGTACTTC.

This clonotype appeared many times. The J gene is TRBJ2-7, the V gene TRBV20-1; tentative D call: TRBD1 (6 bases). The V gene's germline CDR1 is DFQATT and CDR2 SNEGSKA (reference sequence). Trimming shortened V by 6 bases and J by 3 bases, and 18 bases separated the two germline ends. This CDR3 is 14 amino acids long. CDR3 loop: CSAKFPGAGYEQYF. For the CDR3, the DNA is TGCAGTGCAAAGTTCCCAGGGGCGGGCTACGAGCAGTACTTC.

The chain combines TRBV5-1 with TRBJ1-6; D is unclear. The CDR3 has 15 amino acids. V was cut by 4 bases and J by 0 bases, with 8 bases left in between. Germline lookup yields CDR1 SGHRS and CDR2 YFSETQ. CDR3 DNA sequence: TGCGCCAGCAGCCCGGTGAGCTCCTATAATTCACCCCTCCACTTT. Protein sequence: CASSPVSSYNSPLHF.

This clonotype was picked up many times. The chain is built from TRBV2 and TRBJ2-5; unclear D gene. Between the trimmed V and J ends, which lost 8 bases and 5 bases, there was a span of 15 bases. CDR1 is SNHLY, CDR2 FYNNEI, per germline. CDR3 length equals 13 residues. The CDR3, as DNA: TGTGCCAGCTCCCGGGTTCCTAAGGAGACCCAGTACTTC. This encodes CASSRVPKETQYF.

This clonotype came up many times. The chain uses TRBV7-8 and TRBJ2-3, with TRBD2 matching over 10 bases. The CDR3 has 18 amino acids. The V and J ends lost 2 bases and 0 bases, in that order; junction bases with no gene match: 8. Looked up from germline, CDR1 is SGHVS and CDR2 is FQNEAQ. The CDR3: CASSLSSSGSASTDTQYF. The CDR3, as DNA: TGTGCCAGCAGCTTATCCTCTAGCGGGAGCGCTAGCACAGATACGCAGTATTTT.

In its sample, this clonotype was seen many times. CDR3 nucleotide sequence: TGTGCTAGTGGTTTGGTACCTCTTGAACGGAGCACCTACGAGCAGTACTTC. Protein product: CASGLVPLERSTYEQYF. The chain is built from TRBV12-5 and TRBJ2-7, with no clear D. Germline lookup yields CDR1 LGHNT and CDR2 FRNRAP. The CDR3 length is 17 residues. Trimming cost V 0 bases and J 2 bases, with 17 bases left between them.